These 15 T cell receptor beta chains were all obtained from the same sample, sequenced in a study of cytomegalovirus exposure and HLA in healthy donors. With 60 Vbeta and 13 Jbeta primers, the PCR was carried out. The table came from immunoSEQ multiplex PCR; TCRdb's copy has only in-frame clones and leaves some out. This sample's clone table lists 100,000 to 150,000 clones. The sequenced sample was PBMCs. The receptor source for this set is a young man in good health and CMV-seronegative.

The chain uses TRBV15 and TRBJ2-1; 8 positions agree with TRBD2. The CDR3 extends over 15 amino acids. J gave up 7 bases and V 3 bases, and 8 bases lay outside the gene matches. Germline values: CDR1 LNHNV, CDR2 YYDKDF (reference sequence). CDR3 loop: CATSSLAGGGNEQFF. The CDR3 DNA reads as TGTGCCACCAGCAGTCTGGCGGGAGGAGGGAATGAGCAGTTCTTC.

The V gene is TRBV7-6, the J gene TRBJ2-2, with TRBD1 identical over 10 bases. The CDR3 loop spans 14 amino acids. Trimming removed 6 bases from V and 13 bases from J; junction bases left unmatched: 11. Germline V gives CDR1 SGHVS, CDR2 FNYEAQ. The CDR3 spells CASSVDRGLSGLFF. DNA for the CDR3: TGTGCCAGCAGTGTCGACAGGGGGCTCTCGGGGCTGTTTTTT.

The chain recombines TRBV28 with TRBJ2-3, with 10 nucleotides matching TRBD2. The CDR3 covers 16 residues. CDR1 is MDHEN, CDR2 SYDVKM, per germline. V trimming: 5 bases; J trimming: 5 bases; junction bases outside the gene matches: 10. As DNA, the CDR3 is TGTGCCAGCAGTACAAGGACTAGCGGTGGAGGAGATACGCAGTATTTT. It codes for CASSTRTSGGGDTQYF.

V usage is TRBV18 and J usage is TRBJ2-7; D uncertain. The V gene lost 3 bases and the J gene lost 2 bases, with 11 bases spanning the gap. Germline V gene lookup returns CDR1 KGHSH and CDR2 LQKENI. This CDR3 has 14 amino acids. CDR3 nucleotide sequence: TGTGCCAGCTCACCCAAGGCAGACACCTACGAGCAGTACTTC. It specifies CASSPKADTYEQYF.

V usage is TRBV19 and J usage is TRBJ1-2; D gene unclear. CDR1 LNHDA and CDR2 SQIVND come from the germline V gene (reference sequence). V was trimmed by 5 bases and J by 4 bases, leaving 17 bases between them. The CDR3 sequence is 15 residues long. The CDR3 nucleotides are TGTGCCAGTAGTGACGAGTCAGGCGAACTCTATGGCTACACCTTC. Its translation is CASSDESGELYGYTF.

The chain recombines TRBV5-1 with TRBJ1-4; the D gene is possibly TRBD1 (6 bases). Between the trimmed V and J ends, which lost 0 bases and 8 bases, there was a span of 11 bases. The CDR3 consists of 14 residues. The germline CDR1 and CDR2 sequences are SGHRS and YFSETQ. The CDR3 bases are TGCGCCAGCAGCTTGGAAGGGAGGGGGGAAAAACTGTTTTTT. Translated: CASSLEGRGEKLFF.

The chain combines TRBV29-1 with TRBJ2-2, with 8 bases matching TRBD2. Germline CDR1 SQVTM, CDR2 ANQGSEA. The CDR3 loop spans 17 amino acids. V shed 7 bases and J 2 bases; nucleotides not matched to a gene: 15. Here the CDR3 reads CSAILLADGLNTGELFF. The CDR3 DNA follows: TGCAGCGCAATCTTACTAGCGGACGGGCTAAACACCGGGGAGCTGTTTTTT.

V and J are TRBV7-9 and TRBJ2-1; 12 bases map to TRBD2. Germline trimming cut 2 bases from V and 5 bases from J; bases unmatched to any gene: 1. This CDR3 is built from 15 residues. The V gene's germline CDR1 is SEHNR and CDR2 FQNEAQ (reference sequence). DNA for the CDR3: TGTGCCAGCAGCTTACTAGCGGGAGGGAACAATGAGCAGTTCTTC. It is translated as CASSLLAGGNNEQFF.

The chain recombines TRBV27 with TRBJ2-5; D might be TRBD1 (5 bases). Germline V lookup: CDR1 MNHEY, CDR2 SMNVEV (reference sequence). This CDR3 contains 15 residues. Trimming took 0 bases from V and 2 from J, leaving 10 bases between them. The CDR3 protein is CASSLSTREQETQYF. The CDR3 DNA reads as TGTGCCAGCAGTTTATCAACCAGGGAACAAGAGACCCAGTACTTC.

CDR3 DNA sequence: TGTGCCAGCAGCCAGCTCCCGGGACTAGCGGGAGGGCCGGGTGAGCAGTACTTC. Protein sequence: CASSQLPGLAGGPGEQYF. The chain employs TRBV4-2 and TRBJ2-7, with 16 bases fitting TRBD2. Trimming at V came to 3 bases and at J to 7 bases, leaving 12 bases not matched to a gene. CDR3 length: 18 amino acids. CDR1 is LGHNA and CDR2 is YNFKEQ in the germline V gene.

The V call is TRBV5-1, the J call TRBJ2-7; TRBD2 matches 10 bases. Germline loops: CDR1 SGHRS, CDR2 YFSETQ. V dropped 4 bases and J dropped 4; count of bases not matched to a gene: 11. The CDR3 runs to 16 residues. CDR3 sequence (DNA): TGCGCCAGCAGCGTCGGGACTAGCGAATTGACTTACGAGCAGTACTTC. Translating gives CASSVGTSELTYEQYF.

J is TRBJ1-2 and V is TRBV5-6; 8 bases match TRBD1. Germline-derived CDR1 and CDR2 are SGHDT and YYEEEE. The J segment lost 5 bases and the V segment lost 7 bases, leaving 16 bases of the junction unmatched. The CDR3 totals 16 residues. CDR3 bases: TGTGCCAGCTGCGGGACAGGATCGGGGGATAAATATGGCTACACCTTC. Residues: CASCGTGSGDKYGYTF.

The chain combines TRBV5-4 with TRBJ2-7; TRBD2 aligns across 9 bases. The CDR3 totals 14 residues. Germline V gives CDR1 SGHNT, CDR2 YYREEE (reference sequence). After removal of 4 bases from V and 5 bases from J, the junction contained 7 bases not matched to a gene. The CDR3 DNA reads TGTGCCAGCAGCCTGACGGGACTAGCAGACGAGCAGTACTTC. It specifies CASSLTGLADEQYF. The variable domain in full, completed from reference TRBV5-4 and TRBJ2-7, reads ETGVTQSPTHLIKTRGQQVTLRCSSQSGHNTVSWYQQALGQGPQFIFQYYREEENGRGNFPPRFSGLQFPNYSSELNVNALELDDSALYLCASSLTGLADEQYFGPGTRLTVT.

This chain connects TRBV28 to TRBJ2-3, with D possibly TRBD2 on 6 matching bases. The CDR3 consists of 14 residues. Germline V gene lookup returns CDR1 MDHEN and CDR2 SYDVKM. DNA for the CDR3: TGTGCGGGGGGTGACGGACGGCGGGCAGATACGCAGTATTTT. It codes for CAGGDGRRADTQYF. Full variable domain (remainder filled in from reference TRBV28 and TRBJ2-3): DVKVTQSSRYLVKRTGEKVFLECVQDMDHENMFWYRQDPGLGLRLIYFSYDVKMKEKGDIPEGYSVSREKKERFSLILESASTNQTSMYLCAGGDGRRADTQYFGPGTRLTVL.

The chain has TRBV5-4 and TRBJ2-1, with a possible D match to TRBD2 (6 bases). V lost 4 bases and J lost 7, with 15 bases in between. CDR3 length: 14 amino acids. Germline lookup yields CDR1 SGHNT and CDR2 YYREEE (reference sequence). The CDR3 region is CASSPTTSWNEQFF. As DNA, the CDR3 is TGTGCCAGCAGCCCGACAACTAGCTGGAATGAGCAGTTCTTC.